This T cell receptor beta chain was obtained from a study of CD8+CD57+ T cells in acquired aplastic anemia. About the study: Sorted CD4+ and CD8+ cell DNA averaged roughly 3.2 ug.

Profiling of TCR beta VDJ combinations and CDR3 sequences used genomic DNA as template. TCRdb re-called the reads with MiXCR, one entry per CDR3 protein. The sample holds over 150,000 distinct CDR3 sequences, 52% seen once. Sequencing involved patients with CD8+CD57+ cell expansion previously shown by flow cytometry. This sequence was found in a human donor with aplastic anemia. The material sequenced was sorted CD4+, CD8+, or CD8+CD57+ T cells (not recorded which) from PBMCs.

The DNA for the CDR3 is TGCAGCGTTCAAGGACAGGGGTCGTACGAGCAGTACTTC. It is translated as CSVQGQGSYEQYF. The chain has TRBV29-1 and TRBJ2-7, with TRBD1 matching over 9 bases. CDR3 length equals 13 residues. In germline, CDR1 is SQVTM, CDR2 ANQGSEA. V lost 5 bases and J lost 4; bases outside the gene matches: 6.